This is a list of T cell receptor beta chains from one sample in a study of regulatory T cells in long-lasting Graves disease. TCRdb re-analysed the multiplex PCR reads in MiXCR, keeping a single row per CDR3 protein. The sample lists 650,000 to 850,000 distinct CDR3 sequences, 25% to 30% occurring once. Specimen: peripheral blood mononuclear cells (PBMCs), collected when the disease was refractory, from a patient treated with antithyroid drugs. All receptors derive from a female donor with Graves disease. The CDR3 runs from the conserved cysteine through the conserved F or W. A D gene is named only where the DNA matches it firmly. Not all rows give a size; the values are once, few, many and, for expanded clones, a class.

length | J | V | D | size | CDR3 | DNA
14 | TRBJ1-2 | TRBV27 | NA | many | CASSFGGSPYGYTF | TGTGCCAGCAGTTTTGGGGGCAGCCCCTATGGCTACACCTTC
14 | TRBJ1-1 | TRBV2 | NA | NA | CASTELLMNTEAFF | TGTGCCAGCACGGAGCTCCTTATGAACACTGAAGCTTTCTTT
14 | TRBJ2-5 | TRBV9 | NA | few | CASSVNPGEETQYF | TGTGCCAGCAGCGTAAATCCGGGAGAAGAGACCCAGTACTTC
15 | TRBJ1-1 | TRBV6-2/TRBV6-3 | TRBD1 | NA | CASIKTGGMNTEAFF | TGTGCCAGCATAAAGACAGGGGGAATGAACACTGAAGCTTTCTTT
14 | TRBJ2-3 | TRBV20-1 | NA | NA | CSATTGGLLDTQYF | TGCAGTGCAACCACGGGGGGCCTGCTGGATACGCAGTATTTT
13 | TRBJ2-7 | TRBV6-1 | NA | NA | CASSKGVSYEQYF | TGTGCCAGCAGTAAGGGGGTGTCCTACGAGCAGTACTTC
14 | TRBJ1-2 | TRBV7-9 | TRBD1 | NA | CASSSTGGRDGYTF | TGTGCCAGCAGTTCGACAGGGGGCCGGGATGGCTACACCTTC
13 | TRBJ1-1 | TRBV7-9 | NA | NA | CASSNLRISEAFF | TGTGCCAGCAGCAACCTCCGGATCTCTGAAGCTTTCTTT
19 | TRBJ2-6 | TRBV28 | NA | many | CASSPAGQGSSSGANVLTF | TGTGCCAGCAGCCCGGCGGGGCAGGGGTCGAGCTCTGGGGCCAACGTCCTGACTTTC
16 | TRBJ1-6 | TRBV6-1 | NA | few | CASRSDRSSYNSPLHF | TGTGCCAGCAGATCCGACAGGAGCTCCTATAATTCACCCCTCCACTTT
17 | TRBJ2-7 | TRBV9 | NA | NA | CASSVSFGGGSLYEQYF | TGTGCCAGCAGCGTCAGCTTTGGGGGCGGGAGTTTGTACGAGCAGTACTTC
11 | TRBJ1-1 | TRBV6-2/TRBV6-3 | NA | few | CAGVLNTEAFF | TGTGCAGGAGTCCTGAACACTGAAGCTTTCTTT
15 | TRBJ1-1 | TRBV7-9 | TRBD1 | NA | CASSRLDRLNTEAFF | TGTGCCAGCAGCCGATTGGACAGGCTGAACACTGAAGCTTTCTTT
12 | TRBJ1-5 | TRBV28 | NA | few | CTSAINNQPQHF | TGTACCTCCGCCATCAACAATCAGCCCCAGCATTTT
15 | TRBJ2-7 | TRBV5-1 | TRBD1 | NA | CASSLERQGMGEQYF | TGCGCCAGCAGCTTGGAGAGACAGGGAATGGGGGAGCAGTACTTC
20 | TRBJ1-1 | TRBV3-1 | NA | NA | CASSQTRAWGVGSENTEAFF | TGTGCCAGCAGCCAAACCAGGGCTTGGGGGGTTGGAAGTGAGAACACTGAAGCTTTCTTT
15 | TRBJ2-7 | TRBV10-3 | NA | few | CAISGSKGGTYEQYF | TGTGCCATCAGTGGGTCCAAGGGAGGCACCTACGAGCAGTACTTC
17 | TRBJ2-1 | TRBV28 | TRBD2 | few | CASSPPGTSGSYNEQFF | TGTGCCAGCAGTCCCCCCGGGACTAGCGGCTCCTACAATGAGCAGTTCTTC
14 | TRBJ2-5 | TRBV6-1 | NA | many | CASSAGQGKETQYF | TGTGCCAGCAGTGCAGGTCAGGGGAAAGAGACCCAGTACTTC
18 | TRBJ2-4 | TRBV2 | NA | NA | CASSDREYSGLAKNIHYF | TGTGCCAGCAGTGATAGAGAGTACTCGGGGCTAGCCAAAAACATTCATTACTTC
16 | TRBJ1-1 | TRBV20-1 | TRBD1 | NA | CSVRDPQGHLNTEAFF | TGCAGTGTTAGAGACCCACAGGGGCACCTGAACACTGAAGCTTTCTTT
14 | TRBJ1-1 | TRBV28 | NA | many | CASSLRVEGGKAFF | TGTGCCAGCAGTTTGAGAGTCGAGGGTGGTAAGGCTTTCTTT
15 | TRBJ1-6 | TRBV3-1 | NA | many | CASSQGQWYNSPLHF | TGTGCCAGCAGCCAAGGACAGTGGTATAATTCACCCCTCCACTTT
13 | TRBJ1-6 | TRBV15 | NA | NA | CATSRHNNSPLHF | TGTGCCACCAGCAGACACAATAATTCACCCCTCCACTTT
16 | TRBJ1-1 | TRBV6-1 | TRBD1 | NA | CASSHRGGEMNTEAFF | TGTGCCAGCAGTCACAGGGGGGGCGAGATGAACACTGAAGCTTTCTTT
16 | TRBJ2-7 | TRBV12-5 | NA | many | CASGLVSAGHGYEQYF | TGTGCTAGTGGTTTGGTTTCTGCGGGACATGGGTACGAGCAGTACTTC
15 | TRBJ2-3 | TRBV6-1 | NA | NA | CASSDLGGGVDTQYF | TGTGCCAGCAGTGACTTAGGAGGGGGTGTAGATACGCAGTATTTT
14 | TRBJ2-3 | TRBV12-3/TRBV12-4 | NA | few | CASSSLARSDTQYF | TGTGCCAGCAGTTCCCTAGCTAGGTCAGATACGCAGTATTTT
16 | TRBJ1-2 | TRBV12-3/TRBV12-4 | NA | NA | CASSFGSPRSVYGYTF | TGTGCCAGCAGTTTTGGGTCCCCTAGAAGCGTCTATGGCTACACCTTC
13 | TRBJ1-2 | TRBV19 | NA | NA | CASSNLGGDGYTF | TGTGCCAGTAGTAACCTCGGCGGGGATGGCTACACCTTC
13 | TRBJ2-7 | TRBV6-1 | NA | NA | CASSAQPGDEQYF | TGTGCCAGCAGTGCCCAACCCGGGGACGAGCAGTACTTC
14 | TRBJ1-3 | TRBV2 | NA | few | CASTPGTFGNTIYF | TGTGCCAGCACTCCAGGGACATTTGGAAACACCATATATTTT
15 | TRBJ2-5 | TRBV20-1 | TRBD1 | few | CSARDGTAVQETQYF | TGCAGTGCTAGAGACGGGACAGCGGTCCAAGAGACCCAGTACTTC
15 | TRBJ1-4 | TRBV28 | TRBD1 | few | CASRRRWTGDEKLFF | TGTGCCAGCAGAAGAAGATGGACAGGGGACGAAAAACTGTTTTTT
14 | TRBJ1-5 | TRBV27 | NA | NA | CASSPQGTWQPQHF | TGTGCCAGCAGTCCACAGGGAACGTGGCAGCCCCAGCATTTT
18 | TRBJ2-3 | TRBV7-3 | NA | NA | CASSPVGARLGVSDTQYF | TGTGCCAGCAGCCCGGTCGGTGCGAGACTAGGGGTGTCAGATACGCAGTATTTT
15 | TRBJ2-5 | TRBV2 | TRBD2 | NA | CASKGTSGRRETQYF | TGTGCCAGCAAGGGTACTAGCGGGAGAAGAGAGACCCAGTACTTC
14 | TRBJ1-2 | TRBV10-3 | TRBD1 | NA | CAITGQGGNYGYTF | TGTGCCATCACGGGACAGGGTGGCAACTATGGCTACACCTTC
14 | TRBJ2-7 | TRBV3-1 | TRBD1 | NA | CASSLGTGAEEQYF | TGTGCCAGCAGTCTCGGGACAGGGGCGGAAGAGCAGTACTTC
15 | TRBJ2-3 | TRBV5-1 | NA | NA | CASSPRSYSSDTQYF | TGCGCCAGCAGCCCGAGGTCGTACTCATCCGATACGCAGTATTTT
15 | TRBJ2-7 | TRBV10-2 | TRBD2 | NA | CASSGTSGIPNEQYF | TGCGCCAGCAGTGGGACTAGCGGGATCCCCAACGAGCAGTACTTC
11 | TRBJ1-2 | TRBV27 | TRBD1 | NA | CASRDRGSYTF | TGTGCCAGCAGAGACAGGGGAAGCTACACCTTC
13 | TRBJ2-7 | TRBV6-1 | NA | many | CASSGDRQGEQYF | TGTGCCAGCAGCGGCGACAGGCAGGGCGAGCAGTACTTC
15 | TRBJ2-7 | TRBV5-1 | TRBD1 | few | CASSFKDRGFYEQYF | TGCGCCAGCAGCTTTAAGGACAGGGGGTTCTACGAGCAGTACTTC
16 | TRBJ2-7 | TRBV12-3/TRBV12-4 | NA | NA | CASSPQRRLNSYEQYF | TGTGCCAGCAGCCCCCAGCGGCGGCTCAACTCCTACGAGCAGTACTTC
14 | TRBJ1-2 | TRBV9 | NA | NA | CASSHGTARYGYTF | TGTGCCAGCAGCCACGGGACTGCGAGATATGGCTACACCTTC
15 | TRBJ1-2 | TRBV18 | NA | NA | CASSPTGNSNYGYTF | TGTGCCAGCTCACCAACAGGGAACTCCAACTATGGCTACACCTTC
17 | TRBJ2-7 | TRBV10-3 | TRBD2 | many | CAISRTSGSDSTYEQYF | TGTGCCATCAGTCGGACTAGCGGGAGCGATTCTACCTACGAGCAGTACTTC
17 | TRBJ2-7 | TRBV5-6 | NA | few | CASSSPGTWGESYEQYF | TGTGCCAGCAGCTCTCCCGGGACATGGGGGGAATCCTACGAGCAGTACTTC
15 | TRBJ1-5 | TRBV7-2 | NA | NA | CASSLDGAGNQPQHF | TGTGCCAGCAGCTTAGATGGGGCTGGGAATCAGCCCCAGCATTTT
17 | TRBJ2-2 | TRBV7-9 | NA | NA | CASSRAGTPSNTGELFF | TGTGCCAGCAGTCGGGCAGGGACCCCATCGAACACCGGGGAGCTGTTTTTT
13 | TRBJ2-5 | TRBV2 | NA | many | CASNRANQETQYF | TGTGCCAGCAATAGGGCCAACCAAGAGACCCAGTACTTC
13 | TRBJ1-4 | TRBV3-1 | NA | many | CASSQEGSEKLFF | TGTGCCAGCAGCCAAGAAGGGAGTGAAAAACTGTTTTTT
12 | TRBJ2-7 | TRBV7-9 | NA | NA | CASSLVQWEQYF | TGTGCCAGCAGCTTGGTCCAATGGGAGCAGTACTTC